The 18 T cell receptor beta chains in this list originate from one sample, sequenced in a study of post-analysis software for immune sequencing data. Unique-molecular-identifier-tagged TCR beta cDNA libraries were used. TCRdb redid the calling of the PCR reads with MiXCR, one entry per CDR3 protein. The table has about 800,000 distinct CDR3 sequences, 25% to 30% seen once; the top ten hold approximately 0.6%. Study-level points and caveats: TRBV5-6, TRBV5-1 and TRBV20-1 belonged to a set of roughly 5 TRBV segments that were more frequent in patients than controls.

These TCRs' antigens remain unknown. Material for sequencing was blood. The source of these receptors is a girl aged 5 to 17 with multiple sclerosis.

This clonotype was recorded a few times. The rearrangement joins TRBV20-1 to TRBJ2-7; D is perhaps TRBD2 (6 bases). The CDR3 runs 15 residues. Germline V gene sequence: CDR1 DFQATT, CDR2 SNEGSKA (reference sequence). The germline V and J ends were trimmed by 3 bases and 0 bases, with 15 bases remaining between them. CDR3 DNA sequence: TGCAGTGCTAGCGGTCGTCGGGGGAGCTCCTACGAGCAGTACTTC. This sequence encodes CSASGRRGSSYEQYF.

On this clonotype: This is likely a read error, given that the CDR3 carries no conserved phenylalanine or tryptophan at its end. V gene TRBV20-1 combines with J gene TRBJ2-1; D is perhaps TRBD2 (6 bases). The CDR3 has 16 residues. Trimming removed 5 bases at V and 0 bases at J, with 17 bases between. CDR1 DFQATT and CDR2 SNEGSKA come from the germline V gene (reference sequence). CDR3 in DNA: TGCAGTGCTGGGGGGAAGGGAAGGCCCTCCTACAATGAGCAGTTCTCC. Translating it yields CSAGGKGRPSYNEQFS.

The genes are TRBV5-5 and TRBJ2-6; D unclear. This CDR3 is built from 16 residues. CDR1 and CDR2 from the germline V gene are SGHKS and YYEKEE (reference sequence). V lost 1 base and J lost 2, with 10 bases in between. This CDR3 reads CASSLMLSAGANVLTF. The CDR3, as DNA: TGTGCCAGCAGCTTGATGCTGAGCGCTGGGGCCAACGTCCTGACTTTC. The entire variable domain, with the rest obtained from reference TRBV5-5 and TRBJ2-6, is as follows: DAGVTQSPTHLIKTRGQQVTLRCSPISGHKSVSWYQQVLGQGPQFIFQYYEKEERGRGNFPDRFSARQFPNYSSELNVNALLLGDSALYLCASSLMLSAGANVLTFGAGSRLTVL.

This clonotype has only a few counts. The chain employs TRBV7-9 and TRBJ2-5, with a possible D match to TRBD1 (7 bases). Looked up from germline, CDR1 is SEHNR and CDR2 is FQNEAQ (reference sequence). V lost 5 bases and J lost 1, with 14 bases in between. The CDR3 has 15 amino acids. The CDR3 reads CASSGGGQSQETQYF. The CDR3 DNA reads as TGTGCCAGCAGCGGAGGGGGACAGAGCCAAGAGACCCAGTACTTC.

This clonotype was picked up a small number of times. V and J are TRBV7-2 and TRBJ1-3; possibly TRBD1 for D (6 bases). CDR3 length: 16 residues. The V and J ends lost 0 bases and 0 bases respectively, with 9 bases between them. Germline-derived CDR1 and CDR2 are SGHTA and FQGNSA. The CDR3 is CASSLAPTGSGNTIYF. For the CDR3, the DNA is TGTGCCAGCAGCTTAGCCCCGACAGGCTCTGGAAACACCATATATTTT.

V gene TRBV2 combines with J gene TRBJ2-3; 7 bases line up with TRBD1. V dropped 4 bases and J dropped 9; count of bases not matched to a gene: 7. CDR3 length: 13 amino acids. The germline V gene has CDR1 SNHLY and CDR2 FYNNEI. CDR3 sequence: CASSVGTAPTQYF. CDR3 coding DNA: TGTGCCAGCAGTGTAGGGACAGCCCCAACGCAGTATTTT.

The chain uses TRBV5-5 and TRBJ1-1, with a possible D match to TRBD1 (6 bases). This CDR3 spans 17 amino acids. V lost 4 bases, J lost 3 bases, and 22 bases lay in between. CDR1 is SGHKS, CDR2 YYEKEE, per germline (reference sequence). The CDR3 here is CASSDGGPGEFDTEAFF. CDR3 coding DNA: TGTGCCAGCAGCGACGGGGGGCCGGGCGAGTTTGACACTGAAGCTTTCTTT.

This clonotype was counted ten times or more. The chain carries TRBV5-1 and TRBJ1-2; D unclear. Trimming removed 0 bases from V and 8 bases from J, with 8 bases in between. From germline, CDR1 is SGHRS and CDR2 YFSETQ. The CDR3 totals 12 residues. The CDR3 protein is CASSLESAGYTF. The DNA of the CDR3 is TGCGCCAGCAGCTTGGAGAGCGCAGGCTACACCTTC.

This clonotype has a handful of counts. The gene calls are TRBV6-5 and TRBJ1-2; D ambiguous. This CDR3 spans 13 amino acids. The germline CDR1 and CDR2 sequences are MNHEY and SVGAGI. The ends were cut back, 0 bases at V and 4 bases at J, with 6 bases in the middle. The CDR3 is CASSYSPSYGYTF. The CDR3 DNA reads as TGTGCCAGCAGTTACTCGCCCTCCTATGGCTACACCTTC.

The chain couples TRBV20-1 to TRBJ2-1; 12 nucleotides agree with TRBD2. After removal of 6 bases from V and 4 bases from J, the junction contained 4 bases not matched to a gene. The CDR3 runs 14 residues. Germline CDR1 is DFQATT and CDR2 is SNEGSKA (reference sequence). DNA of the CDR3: TGCAGTGCGGAGACTAGCGGGGGATACAATGAGCAGTTCTTC. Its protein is CSAETSGGYNEQFF.

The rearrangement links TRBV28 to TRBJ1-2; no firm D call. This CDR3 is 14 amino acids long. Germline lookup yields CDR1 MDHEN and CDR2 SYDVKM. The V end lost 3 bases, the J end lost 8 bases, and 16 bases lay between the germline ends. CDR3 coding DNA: TGTGCCAGCAGTTTCGTCGGTCCCACGCGGGGCTACACCTTC. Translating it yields CASSFVGPTRGYTF.

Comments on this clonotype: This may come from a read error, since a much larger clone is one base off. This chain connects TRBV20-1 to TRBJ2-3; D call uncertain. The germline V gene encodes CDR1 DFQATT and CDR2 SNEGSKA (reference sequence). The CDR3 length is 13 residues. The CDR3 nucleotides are TGCAATGCTCTAGGGCCTAGCACAGATACGCAGTATTTT. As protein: CNALGPSTDTQYF.

CDR3 DNA sequence: TGTGCCAGCAGTTACTCGAATTATCAGACAGCAAATTCACCCCTCCACTTT. This translates into CASSYSNYQTANSPLHF. V usage is TRBV6-6 and J usage is TRBJ1-6, with a possible D match to TRBD1 (5 bases). Germline V gene sequence: CDR1 MNHNY, CDR2 SVGAGI (reference sequence). The CDR3 extends over 17 amino acids. V was shortened by 0 bases and J by 7 bases, with 16 bases between the two germline ends.

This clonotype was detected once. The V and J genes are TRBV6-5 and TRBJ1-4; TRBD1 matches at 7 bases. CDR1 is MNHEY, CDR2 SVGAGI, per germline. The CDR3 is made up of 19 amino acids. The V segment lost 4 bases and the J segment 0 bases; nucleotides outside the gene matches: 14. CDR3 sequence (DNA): TGTGCCAGCAGTTCCCCAGCGGGACAGCCGCTTGCAACTAATGAAAAACTGTTTTTT. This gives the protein CASSSPAGQPLATNEKLFF.

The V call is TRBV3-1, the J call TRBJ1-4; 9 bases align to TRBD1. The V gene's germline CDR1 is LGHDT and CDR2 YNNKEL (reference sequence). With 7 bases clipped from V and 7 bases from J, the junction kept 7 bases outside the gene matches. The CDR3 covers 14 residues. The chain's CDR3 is CASNWTGEAEKLFF. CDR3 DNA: TGTGCCAGCAACTGGACAGGGGAGGCTGAAAAACTGTTTTTT.

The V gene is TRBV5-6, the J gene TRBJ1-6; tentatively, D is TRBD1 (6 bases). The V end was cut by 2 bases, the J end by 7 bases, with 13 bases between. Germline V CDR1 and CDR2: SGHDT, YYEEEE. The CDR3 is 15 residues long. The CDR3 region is CASSFQTGENSPLHF. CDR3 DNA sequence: TGTGCCAGCAGCTTCCAGACAGGAGAGAATTCACCCCTCCACTTT.

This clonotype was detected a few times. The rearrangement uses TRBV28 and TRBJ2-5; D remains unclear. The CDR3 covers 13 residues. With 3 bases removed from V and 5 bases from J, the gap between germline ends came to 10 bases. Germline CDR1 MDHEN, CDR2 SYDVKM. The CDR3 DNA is TGTGCCAGCAGTTTCCCGTCGTGGGAGACCCAGTACTTC. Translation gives CASSFPSWETQYF.

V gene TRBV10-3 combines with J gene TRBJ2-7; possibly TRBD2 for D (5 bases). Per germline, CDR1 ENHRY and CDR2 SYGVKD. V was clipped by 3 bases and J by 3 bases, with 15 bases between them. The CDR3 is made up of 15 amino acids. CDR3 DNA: TGTGCCATCAGTGACCCGGGAAAGGGAGTCTACGAGCAGTACTTC. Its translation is CAISDPGKGVYEQYF.